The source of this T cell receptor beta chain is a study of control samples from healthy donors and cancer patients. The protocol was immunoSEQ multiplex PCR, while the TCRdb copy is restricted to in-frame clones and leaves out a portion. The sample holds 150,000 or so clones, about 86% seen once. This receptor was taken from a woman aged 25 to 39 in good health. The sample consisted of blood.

The CDR3 bases are TGTGCCAGCAGCGCCACGATCAAGGCCAAAAACATTCAGTACTTC. The encoded protein is CASSATIKAKNIQYF. The gene calls are TRBV7-4 and TRBJ2-4; D remains unclear. The germline V and J ends were trimmed by 5 bases and 1 base, with 12 bases remaining between them. Germline-derived CDR1 and CDR2 are SGHVT and SQSDAQ. The CDR3 is made up of 15 amino acids.